The TCR beta chain described here comes from a study of breast tumors, draining lymph nodes, adjacent tissues. TCRdb passed the multiplex PCR reads through MiXCR, listing each CDR3 protein once. The sample records tens of thousands of distinct CDR3 sequences, 35% to 50% being singletons. This CDR3 is 15 amino acids long. V gave up 5 bases and J gave up 0 bases, with 10 bases separating them. Study results and caveats: Luminal-like breast cancer showed significantly greater tumor-nontumor repertoire similarity than basal-like breast cancer did. Tumor repertoires ranked between lymph nodes and nontumor tissue in diversity, with V and J gene preferences.

This clonotype was seen at least ten times. Its antigen is unidentified. Material: breast tumor tissue. This chain connects TRBV12-3 or TRBV12-4 to TRBJ1-4; no firm D call. The clonotype comes from a female donor with breast cancer. Some clones in this sample may be carry-over from other donors' samples. CDR3 loop: CASSTWTTTNEKLFF. The CDR3 nucleotides are TGTGCCAGCAGTACCTGGACGACAACTAATGAAAAACTGTTTTTT.